These T cell receptor beta chains were read from a single sample in a study of a mutant IDH1 vaccine in newly diagnosed glioma. The antigens of these receptors remain unknown. Clones were read by immunoSEQ multiplex PCR, and TCRdb kept only the in-frame ones, dropping some. The table shows roughly 62,000 clones, with approximately 90% occurring only once. Sequenced here: PBMCs, sampled from a glioma patient whose treatment included an IDH1 peptide vaccine. Receptors were obtained from a man aged 35 to 55 with glioma. Both conserved end residues are part of each CDR3. Each record gives: J gene, V gene, clone size, D gene, CDR3 protein, CDR3 DNA. The D gene is left open where the match is weak. Rows may omit the clone size; those that give it use once, few, many or a size class.

j_call: TRBJ2-7; v_call: TRBV28; clone_size: .; d_call: TRBD1; cdr3_aa: CASRLDRGSGYEQYF; cdr3_nt: TGTGCCAGCAGACTTGACAGGGGGTCTGGCTACGAGCAGTACTTC
j_call: TRBJ1-2; v_call: TRBV6-1; clone_size: .; d_call: .; cdr3_aa: CASSETVRGGRGYTF; cdr3_nt: TGTGCCAGCAGTGAGACCGTGAGGGGGGGCCGAGGCTACACCTTC
j_call: TRBJ1-2; v_call: TRBV29-1; clone_size: .; d_call: .; cdr3_aa: CSVTEGGSGYTF; cdr3_nt: TGCAGCGTTACAGAGGGGGGAAGTGGCTACACCTTC
j_call: TRBJ2-3; v_call: TRBV19; clone_size: .; d_call: .; cdr3_aa: CASSTDGASTDTQYF; cdr3_nt: TGTGCCAGTAGTACGGACGGGGCTAGCACAGATACGCAGTATTTT
j_call: TRBJ2-3; v_call: TRBV13; clone_size: once; d_call: TRBD2; cdr3_aa: CASSPGGVTDTQYF; cdr3_nt: TGTGCCAGCAGCCCTGGGGGGGTCACAGATACGCAGTATTTT
j_call: TRBJ1-1; v_call: TRBV5-1; clone_size: .; d_call: .; cdr3_aa: CASSNAIENTEAFF; cdr3_nt: TGCGCCAGCAGCAATGCGATTGAGAACACTGAAGCTTTCTTT
j_call: TRBJ2-1; v_call: TRBV5-4; clone_size: few; d_call: TRBD2; cdr3_aa: CASSPGGLAGGHEQFF; cdr3_nt: TGTGCCAGCAGTCCCGGGGGACTAGCGGGAGGGCATGAGCAGTTCTTC
j_call: TRBJ1-6; v_call: TRBV7-9; clone_size: .; d_call: TRBD1; cdr3_aa: CASSLGDRGYNSPLHF; cdr3_nt: TGTGCCAGCAGCTTAGGGGACAGGGGATATAATTCACCCCTCCACTTT
j_call: TRBJ1-5; v_call: TRBV2; clone_size: many; d_call: .; cdr3_aa: CASRDLQGSNQPQHF; cdr3_nt: TGTGCCAGCAGGGACCTCCAGGGGAGCAATCAGCCCCAGCATTTT
j_call: TRBJ2-7; v_call: TRBV7-3; clone_size: .; d_call: TRBD1; cdr3_aa: CASSRYVFTGGSYEQYF; cdr3_nt: TGTGCCAGCAGCCGCTATGTTTTCACAGGGGGGTCCTACGAGCAGTACTTC
j_call: TRBJ2-2; v_call: TRBV2; clone_size: .; d_call: TRBD2; cdr3_aa: CASLKAGANTGELFF; cdr3_nt: TGTGCCAGCTTAAAAGCGGGGGCGAACACCGGGGAGCTGTTTTTT
j_call: TRBJ1-3; v_call: TRBV29-1; clone_size: .; d_call: .; cdr3_aa: CSVVAFSGNTIYF; cdr3_nt: TGCAGCGTTGTGGCATTCTCTGGAAACACCATATATTTT
j_call: TRBJ1-1; v_call: TRBV11-2; clone_size: .; d_call: .; cdr3_aa: CASRDDMNTEAFF; cdr3_nt: TGTGCCAGCAGGGATGATATGAACACTGAAGCTTTCTTT
j_call: TRBJ2-7; v_call: TRBV6-5; clone_size: .; d_call: .; cdr3_aa: CASSYGIEQYF; cdr3_nt: TGTGCCAGCAGTTACGGAATAGAGCAGTACTTC
j_call: TRBJ1-6; v_call: TRBV19; clone_size: .; d_call: .; cdr3_aa: CASREIGGPFNF; cdr3_nt: TGTGCCAGTAGGGAAATCGGAGGTCCCTTTAATTTT
j_call: TRBJ1-4; v_call: TRBV2; clone_size: .; d_call: .; cdr3_aa: CASTDPGREEKLFF; cdr3_nt: TGTGCCAGCACGGACCCGGGGAGGGAGGAAAAACTGTTTTTT
j_call: TRBJ1-1; v_call: TRBV5-6; clone_size: .; d_call: .; cdr3_aa: CASSSRVGGGLNTEAFF; cdr3_nt: TGTGCCAGCAGCTCCCGGGTGGGGGGCGGTCTGAACACTGAAGCTTTCTTT
j_call: TRBJ1-4; v_call: TRBV7-2; clone_size: .; d_call: .; cdr3_aa: CASSYYEGEKLFF; cdr3_nt: TGTGCCAGCAGCTACTATGAGGGTGAAAAACTGTTTTTT
j_call: TRBJ2-6; v_call: TRBV28; clone_size: .; d_call: TRBD1; cdr3_aa: CASSSRDSAAPVPFSGANVLTF; cdr3_nt: TGTGCCAGCAGTTCCCGGGACAGCGCGGCCCCAGTACCATTCTCTGGGGCCAACGTCCTGACTTTC
j_call: TRBJ1-6; v_call: TRBV4-1; clone_size: .; d_call: .; cdr3_aa: CASSLDPVGPLNSPLHF; cdr3_nt: TGCGCCAGCAGCCTTGACCCTGTCGGTCCTCTCAATTCACCCCTCCACTTT
j_call: TRBJ2-5; v_call: TRBV11-1; clone_size: once; d_call: TRBD1; cdr3_aa: CASSGTKGTVEETQYF; cdr3_nt: TGTGCCAGCAGCGGAACGAAAGGGACAGTCGAAGAGACCCAGTACTTC
j_call: TRBJ2-7; v_call: TRBV29-1; clone_size: .; d_call: TRBD2; cdr3_aa: CSVFGGSYEQYF; cdr3_nt: TGCAGCGTTTTCGGGGGGAGCTACGAGCAGTACTTC